These 29 T cell receptor beta chains share one sample of origin, sequenced in a study of Ad26.COV2.S vaccination and SARS-CoV-2 variants. Treatment reported: around 19 received Ad26.COV2.S at low or high dose, single or two shots; a few received placebo; per-sample allocation not given. Samples came from day 63 after the first vaccine or placebo injection. Profiling relied on immunoSEQ multiplex PCR, and the TCRdb table lists in-frame clones only, not all of them. The repertoire consists of about 480,000 clones, with roughly 85% occurring once and the leading ten covering roughly 13%. The sample in question was peripheral blood, obtained in a trial of Ad26.COV2.S vaccine versus placebo. Source of these receptors: a person aged 18-60 years who received the Ad26.COV2.S COVID-19 vaccine or a placebo.

The genes are TRBV29-1 and TRBJ1-2, with unresolved D. The CDR3 consists of 12 residues. CDR1 is SQVTM, CDR2 ANQGSEA, per germline. V was cut by 7 bases and J by 7 bases, with 16 bases left in between. In DNA, the CDR3 is TGCAGCGCTTCGTACGGGTTGGCTGGCTACACCTTC. Translation: CSASYGLAGYTF.

This clone was seen once. The chain is built from TRBV2 and TRBJ2-3; D possibly corresponds to TRBD1 (6 bases). V shed 7 bases and J shed 0 bases, with 23 bases lying between them. The CDR3 extends over 18 amino acids. CDR1 is SNHLY and CDR2 is FYNNEI in the germline V gene. This CDR3 is CASKGQPTVLVSTDTQYF. The DNA for the CDR3 is TGTGCCAGCAAGGGACAACCGACAGTCTTGGTTAGCACAGATACGCAGTATTTT.

The chain links TRBV7-2 to TRBJ2-5; D gene unclear. Germline V gene sequence: CDR1 SGHTA, CDR2 FQGNSA. The ends were cut back, 5 bases at V and 4 bases at J, with 17 bases in the middle. The CDR3 is 15 residues long. DNA for the CDR3: TGTGCCAGCAGCCTAGGGATTCCAACCCCAGAGACCCAGTACTTC. Translation: CASSLGIPTPETQYF.

Comments on this clone: This same CDR3 is encoded by further DNA sequences in the sample. The V gene is TRBV9, the J gene TRBJ2-2; D gene ambiguous. Germline CDR1 reads SGDLS; CDR2 reads YYNGEE. CDR3 size: 13 residues. V lost 0 bases to trimming and J lost 3 bases, with 3 bases between them. The CDR3 here is CASSVGDTGELFF. DNA of the CDR3: TGTGCCAGCAGCGTAGGAGACACCGGGGAGCTGTTTTTT.

A few counts support this clone. The rearrangement uses TRBV5-4 and TRBJ1-6; D unresolved. With 2 bases removed from V and 7 bases from J, the gap between germline ends came to 4 bases. In germline, CDR1 is SGHNT, CDR2 YYREEE (reference sequence). The CDR3 extends over 12 amino acids. In DNA, the CDR3 is TGTGCCAGCAGCTTCTCGAATTCACCCCTCCACTTT. Residues: CASSFSNSPLHF.

The chain has TRBV5-8 and TRBJ2-1; D is possibly TRBD1 (5 bases). The CDR3 covers 12 residues. Germline V lookup: CDR1 SGHTS, CDR2 YDEGEE. With 4 bases removed from V and 8 bases from J, the gap between germline ends came to 10 bases. CDR3 region: CASSGRVDEQFF. The CDR3 nucleotides read TGTGCCAGCAGCGGCAGGGTGGATGAGCAGTTCTTC.

The chain has TRBV6-6 and TRBJ2-3; 7 nucleotides align to TRBD2. The CDR3 runs 15 residues. J was trimmed by 5 bases and V by 4 bases; bases with no gene match: 9. The V gene's germline CDR1 is MNHNY and CDR2 SVGAGI (reference sequence). The CDR3 bases are TGTGCCAGCAGTTTCCTCGGCGGGAGTGGAGATACGCAGTATTTT. It yields the protein CASSFLGGSGDTQYF.

The CDR3 sequence is CASSDGDRLPSAPLHF. The CDR3, as DNA: TGTGCCAGCAGTGATGGAGACAGGCTCCCCTCCGCACCCCTCCACTTT. This chain joins TRBV25-1 and TRBJ1-6, with a tentative D call TRBD1 (6 bases). Germline CDR1 reads MGHDK; CDR2 reads SYGVNS. This CDR3 has 16 residues. Trimming pared 3 bases from V and 11 bases from J, leaving 20 bases between.

V usage is TRBV19 and J usage is TRBJ1-1; perhaps TRBD1 as D (6 bases). V was cut by 6 bases and J by 0 bases, with 17 bases left in between. CDR3 length equals 16 residues. The germline gives CDR1 LNHDA, CDR2 SQIVND (reference sequence). CDR3 residues: CASSQRGGAMNTEAFF. DNA for the CDR3: TGTGCCAGTAGCCAAAGGGGGGGGGCAATGAACACTGAAGCTTTCTTT.

This chain uses TRBV6-2 or TRBV6-3 with TRBJ2-3; D uncertain. With 4 bases removed from V and 2 bases from J, the gap between germline ends came to 7 bases. The CDR3 covers 13 residues. From germline, CDR1 is MNHEY and CDR2 SVGEGT. The CDR3, as DNA: TGTGCCAGCAGTTCCCTGCTCACAGATACGCAGTATTTT. This encodes CASSSLLTDTQYF.

V usage is TRBV9 and J usage is TRBJ1-6; unclear D gene. The germline CDR1 and CDR2 sequences are SGDLS and YYNGEE. Trimming cost V 3 bases and J 7 bases, with 20 bases left between them. The CDR3 spans 17 residues. The CDR3 sequence: CASSERAFSRENSPLHF. DNA for the CDR3: TGTGCCAGCAGCGAACGCGCTTTTAGTCGGGAGAATTCACCCCTCCACTTT.

Only one count was recorded for this clone. This chain uses TRBV27 with TRBJ1-1, with TRBD1 identical over 7 bases. Germline assignment: CDR1 MNHEY and CDR2 SMNVEV (reference sequence). The V and J ends lost 6 bases and 4 bases, in that order; junction bases with no gene match: 5. This CDR3 region has 13 residues. As DNA, the CDR3 is TGTGCCAGCAGGGCCTCAGGGGGCACTGAAGCTTTCTTT. This gives the protein CASRASGGTEAFF.

This chain joins TRBV24-1 and TRBJ1-4, with TRBD1 matching 8 bases. After removal of 3 bases from V and 8 bases from J, the junction contained 7 bases not matched to a gene. The CDR3 spans 15 residues. Germline values: CDR1 KGHDR, CDR2 SFDVKD. CDR3 sequence reads: CATSDPQGGREKLFF. DNA for the CDR3: TGTGCCACCAGTGATCCACAGGGGGGAAGGGAAAAACTGTTTTTT.

The rearrangement uses TRBV19 and TRBJ2-3, with D possibly matching TRBD2 (6 bases). The germline gives CDR1 LNHDA, CDR2 SQIVND (reference sequence). The CDR3 is made up of 17 amino acids. Trimming left V 1 base short and J 1 base short, with 15 bases between. Written as DNA, the CDR3 is TGTGCCAGTAGTATAGGCCGGGGTAGCGGACGCACAGATACGCAGTATTTT. It translates to CASSIGRGSGRTDTQYF. Using reference TRBV19 and TRBJ2-3 for the parts outside the CDR3, the full variable domain is DGGITQSPKYLFRKEGQNVTLSCEQNLNHDAMYWYRQDPGQGLRLIYYSQIVNDFQKGDIAEGYSVSREKKESFPLTVTSAQKNPTAFYLCASSIGRGSGRTDTQYFGPGTRLTVL.

This clone has only one observation. The rearrangement uses TRBV4-3 and TRBJ1-4; TRBD1 aligns across 7 bases. Germline V gene sequence: CDR1 LGHNA, CDR2 YSLEER. The CDR3 is 17 amino acids. Trimming at V came to 4 bases and at J to 7 bases, leaving 15 bases not matched to a gene. This CDR3 is CASSRTGRQGFGEKLFF. CDR3 bases: TGCGCCAGCAGCCGCACAGGGAGACAGGGTTTTGGTGAAAAACTGTTTTTT.

On this clone itself: The junction departs from the called germline gene at one end, perhaps through a read error. The chain carries TRBV7-3 and TRBJ2-3; D perhaps matches TRBD1 (6 bases). The CDR3 totals 14 residues. In germline, CDR1 is SGHTA, CDR2 FQGTGA. For the CDR3, the DNA is TGTGCCAGCAGTTTAACAGGGATACAAGATACGCAGTATTTT. Protein product: CASSLTGIQDTQYF.

Comment on this clone: The sample contains more than one DNA sequence encoding this CDR3. This chain connects TRBV28 to TRBJ1-5; tentative D call: TRBD1 (5 bases). This CDR3 region has 15 residues. Germline assignment: CDR1 MDHEN and CDR2 SYDVKM. Trimming pared 6 bases from V and 2 bases from J, leaving 14 bases between. The chain's CDR3 is CASSLLGGGNQPQHF. In DNA form, the CDR3 reads TGTGCCAGCAGCCTGTTGGGGGGGGGCAATCAGCCCCAGCATTTT.

This chain connects TRBV28 to TRBJ2-7, with 11 bases aligning to TRBD2. The germline CDR1 and CDR2 sequences are MDHEN and SYDVKM. The CDR3 extends over 18 amino acids. After removal of 5 bases from V and 1 base from J, the junction contained 13 bases not matched to a gene. The CDR3 coding sequence is TGTGCCAGCAGTCTCGGAGGGCTAGCGGGAGGCAATTCCTACGAGCAGTACTTC. Its protein product is CASSLGGLAGGNSYEQYF.

The chain uses TRBV7-9 and TRBJ2-1; no firm D call. V lost 1 base, J lost 6 bases, and 4 bases lay in between. This CDR3 has 12 residues. Germline V gene sequence: CDR1 SEHNR, CDR2 FQNEAQ (reference sequence). DNA of the CDR3: TGTGCCAGCAGCTTAGTCGGCAATGAGCAGTTCTTC. Protein sequence: CASSLVGNEQFF.

Concerning this clone: The sample holds other DNA sequences that translate to the same CDR3. This chain joins TRBV30 and TRBJ2-7; perhaps TRBD1 as D (6 bases). V was shortened by 4 bases and J by 3 bases, with 10 bases between the two germline ends. This CDR3 comprises 12 residues. Germline V CDR1 and CDR2: GTSNPN, SVGIG (reference sequence). The CDR3, as DNA: TGTGCCTGGAAACAGGGCAGCTACGAGCAGTACTTC. Amino acid sequence: CAWKQGSYEQYF.

This clone was observed a few times. A junction end diverges from the germline sequence, so it may reflect a read error. The V and J genes are TRBV4-2 and TRBJ2-7; perhaps TRBD2 as D (5 bases). Germline lookup yields CDR1 LGHNA and CDR2 YNFKEQ. This CDR3 is 14 amino acids long. CDR3 in amino acids: CASSQDRPDPRRHF. In DNA form, the CDR3 reads TGTGCCAGCAGCCAAGATCGTCCGGACCCCCGGAGGCACTTC.

The chain carries TRBV28 and TRBJ1-4, with D possibly being TRBD1 (5 bases). The CDR3 extends over 13 amino acids. The ends were cut back, 2 bases at V and 8 bases at J, with 9 bases in the middle. CDR1 and CDR2 (germline): MDHEN, SYDVKM. For the CDR3, the DNA is TGTGCCAGCAGTTTAGCGGGGGGAGAAAAACTGTTTTTT. Translating it yields CASSLAGGEKLFF. Complete variable domain (other parts from reference TRBV28 and TRBJ1-4): DVKVTQSSRYLVKRTGEKVFLECVQDMDHENMFWYRQDPGLGLRLIYFSYDVKMKEKGDIPEGYSVSREKKERFSLILESASTNQTSMYLCASSLAGGEKLFFGSGTQLSVL.

The chain carries TRBV6-5 and TRBJ2-7, with TRBD1 identical over 11 bases. V trimming: 10 bases; J trimming: 5 bases; junction bases outside the gene matches: 13. CDR1 is MNHEY, CDR2 SVGAGI, per germline. The CDR3 is made up of 15 amino acids. This CDR3 is CATHTPGQGEDEQYF. The DNA for the CDR3 is TGTGCCACCCACACCCCGGGACAGGGGGAGGACGAGCAGTACTTC.

This clone showed up just once. The chain links TRBV6-2 or TRBV6-3 to TRBJ2-2, with TRBD2 matching 10 bases. In germline, CDR1 is MNHEY, CDR2 SVGEGT. The CDR3 has 15 residues. V shed 8 bases, J shed 6 bases, and the junction held 9 bases outside the gene matches. DNA of the CDR3: TGTGCCAGCGGCCAGCGGGAGGGTGGTTCCGGGGAGCTGTTTTTT. The encoded protein is CASGQREGGSGELFF.

The chain carries TRBV27 and TRBJ1-2; the match to TRBD1 covers 10 bases. This CDR3 is built from 16 residues. Looked up from germline, CDR1 is MNHEY and CDR2 is SMNVEV (reference sequence). Germline trimming cut 3 bases from V and 4 bases from J; bases unmatched to any gene: 8. The CDR3 DNA follows: TGTGCCAGCAGTTTCTTGGACAGGGGGATGGGCTATGGCTACACCTTC. It encodes CASSFLDRGMGYGYTF.

This clone turned up a few times. The sample has other DNA sequences that encode this CDR3 too. The V and J genes are TRBV7-8 and TRBJ2-7; maybe TRBD2 (5 bases). CDR1 is SGHVS and CDR2 is FQNEAQ in the germline V gene. The CDR3 length is 14 residues. V was cut by 4 bases and J by 3 bases, with 13 bases left in between. The CDR3 region is CASSYLNGGYEQYF. The CDR3 DNA is TGTGCCAGCAGCTACCTCAACGGAGGCTACGAGCAGTACTTC.

The chain employs TRBV11-2 and TRBJ2-3; TRBD1 might be the D (5 bases). Looked up from germline, CDR1 is SGHAT and CDR2 is FQNNGV. The CDR3 contains 13 residues. Trimming took off 0 bases at V and 5 bases at J, with 6 bases between the two ends. The CDR3 sequence: CASSLDRVDTQYF. In DNA, the CDR3 is TGTGCCAGCAGCTTAGACAGGGTAGATACGCAGTATTTT.

A remark on this clone: A much larger clone differs from this one at a single base, so this may be a read error. Other DNA sequences within the sample encode an identical CDR3. This chain's CDR3 is CASSRQETQYF. In DNA form, the CDR3 reads TGTGCCAGCAGCCGACAAGAGACCCAGTACTTC. V gene TRBV28 combines with J gene TRBJ2-5; D gene unclear. V lost 6 bases to trimming and J lost 2 bases, with 4 bases between them. The CDR3 spans 11 residues. CDR1 and CDR2 (germline): MDHEN, SYDVKM.

V gene TRBV11-2 combines with J gene TRBJ2-7; TRBD2 matches 7 bases. Trimming took 6 bases from V and 3 from J; bases not matched to a gene: 8. This CDR3 region has 14 residues. Per the germline V gene, CDR1 is SGHAT and CDR2 is FQNNGV. CDR3 DNA: TGTGCCAGCAGTGGCGGGAGAGGGGTCTACGAGCAGTACTTC. Residues: CASSGGRGVYEQYF.